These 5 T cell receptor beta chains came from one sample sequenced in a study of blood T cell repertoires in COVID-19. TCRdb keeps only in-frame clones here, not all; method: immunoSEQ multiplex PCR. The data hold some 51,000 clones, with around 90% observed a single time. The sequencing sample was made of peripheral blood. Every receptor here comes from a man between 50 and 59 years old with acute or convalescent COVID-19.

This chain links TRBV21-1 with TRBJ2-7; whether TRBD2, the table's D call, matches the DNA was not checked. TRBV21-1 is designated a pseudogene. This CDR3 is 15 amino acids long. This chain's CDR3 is CASSDGLAGPYEQYF. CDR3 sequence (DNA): TGTGCCAGCAGCGACGGACTAGCGGGCCCCTACGAGCAGTACTTC.

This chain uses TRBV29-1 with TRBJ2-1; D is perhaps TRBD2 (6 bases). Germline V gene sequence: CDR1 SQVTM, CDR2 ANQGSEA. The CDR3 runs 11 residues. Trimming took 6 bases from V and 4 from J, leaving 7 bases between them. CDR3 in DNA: TGCAGCGTGGGAGGATACAATGAGCAGTTCTTC. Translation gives CSVGGYNEQFF.

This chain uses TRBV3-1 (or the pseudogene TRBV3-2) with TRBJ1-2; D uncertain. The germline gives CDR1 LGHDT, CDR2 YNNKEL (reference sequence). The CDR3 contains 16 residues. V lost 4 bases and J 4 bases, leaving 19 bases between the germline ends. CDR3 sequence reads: CASSREGSRRAYGYTF. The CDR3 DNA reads TGTGCCAGCAGCCGGGAAGGGAGCAGGCGAGCCTATGGCTACACCTTC.

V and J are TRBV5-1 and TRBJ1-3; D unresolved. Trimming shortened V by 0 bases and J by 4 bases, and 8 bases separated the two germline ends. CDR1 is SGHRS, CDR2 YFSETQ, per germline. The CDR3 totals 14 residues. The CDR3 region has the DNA TGCGCCAGCAGCTTGGCCATCGGGGGAAACACCATATATTTT. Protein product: CASSLAIGGNTIYF.

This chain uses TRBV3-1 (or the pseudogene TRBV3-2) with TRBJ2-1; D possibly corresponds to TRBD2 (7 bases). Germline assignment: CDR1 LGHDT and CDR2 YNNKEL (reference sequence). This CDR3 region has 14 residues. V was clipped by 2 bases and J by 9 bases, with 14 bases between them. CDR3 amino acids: CASSQSGGAGEQFF. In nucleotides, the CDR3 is TGTGCCAGCAGCCAAAGTGGGGGGGCAGGTGAGCAGTTCTTC.